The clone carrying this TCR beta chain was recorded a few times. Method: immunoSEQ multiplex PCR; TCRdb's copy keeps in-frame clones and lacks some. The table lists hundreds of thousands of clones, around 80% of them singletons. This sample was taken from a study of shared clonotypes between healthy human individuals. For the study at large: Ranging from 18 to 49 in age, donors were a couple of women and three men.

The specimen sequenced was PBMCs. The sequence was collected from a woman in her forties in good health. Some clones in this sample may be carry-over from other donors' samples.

This chain's CDR3 is CASSAYTSGAADTQYF. DNA for the CDR3: TGTGCCAGCAGCGCGTATACTAGCGGAGCGGCAGATACGCAGTATTTT. The chain is built from TRBV5-4 and TRBJ2-3; 8 bases fit TRBD2. CDR1 SGHNT and CDR2 YYREEE come from the germline V gene (reference sequence). The CDR3 is 16 amino acids. V shed 4 bases, J shed 4 bases, and the junction held 11 bases outside the gene matches.